What follows are 7 T cell receptor beta chains derived from one specimen sequenced in a study of CD8+ T cells in alopecia areata. Treatment reported: oral pan-JAK inhibitor, 5-10 mg twice daily. cDNA serving as the sequencing template came from extracted, reverse transcribed RNA. TCRdb's copy holds only in-frame clones and misses some; the assay was immunoSEQ multiplex PCR. The sample holds fewer than 250,000 clones, over 40% seen once. The sequencing used CD4+ T cells sorted from blood, collected at approximately week 36, from a patient treated with tofacitinib. The receptor set was obtained from a human donor with alopecia areata.

Here the CDR3 DNA reads TGTGCCAGCAGCCCCCTTGACAGGGACAATCAGCCCCAGCATTTT. It encodes CASSPLDRDNQPQHF. The chain uses TRBV28 and TRBJ1-5; TRBD1 aligns across 7 bases. Trimming at V came to 6 bases and at J to 3 bases, leaving 8 bases not matched to a gene. This CDR3 is 15 amino acids long. Germline loops: CDR1 MDHEN, CDR2 SYDVKM.

The rearrangement uses TRBV18 and TRBJ1-2; no clear D gene. CDR1 and CDR2 from the germline V gene are KGHSH and LQKENI. V shed 9 bases and J shed 0 bases, with 11 bases lying between them. CDR3 length equals 13 residues. The CDR3 region is CASSTDTNYGYTF. The CDR3 region has the DNA TGTGCCAGTTCGACCGACACTAACTATGGCTACACCTTC.

The chain carries TRBV5-1 and TRBJ2-7; no clear D. V was clipped by 2 bases and J by 6 bases, with 9 bases between them. Germline CDR1 is SGHRS and CDR2 is YFSETQ. The CDR3 contains 12 residues. DNA of the CDR3: TGCGCCAGCAGCTTTGGGTCTAGCGAGCAGTACTTC. Translating gives CASSFGSSEQYF.

Here the CDR3 DNA reads TGTGCCAGCTCACCAGTGGCTTCGAGGGAAAAACTGTTTTTT. Translated, it gives CASSPVASREKLFF. The chain joins TRBV18 to TRBJ1-4; no definite D call. There are 14 residues in the CDR3. With 2 bases removed from V and 8 bases from J, the gap between germline ends came to 12 bases. CDR1 and CDR2 from the germline V gene are KGHSH and LQKENI. The variable domain in full, with the rest retrieved from reference TRBV18 and TRBJ1-4, is NAGVMQNPRHLVRRRGQEARLRCSPMKGHSHVYWYRQLPEEGLKFMVYLQKENIIDESGMPKERFSAEFPKEGPSILRIQQVVRGDSAAYFCASSPVASREKLFFGSGTQLSVL.

This clone has just a few counts. V is TRBV4-3 and J is TRBJ2-2, with D unresolved. Germline V gene sequence: CDR1 LGHNA, CDR2 YSLEER. V shed 0 bases and J shed 5 bases, with 7 bases lying between them. The CDR3 contains 14 residues. The CDR3 here is CASSQDPQTGELFF. Here the CDR3 DNA reads TGCGCCAGCAGCCAAGATCCCCAGACCGGGGAGCTGTTTTTT.

This clone was detected a few times. The V and J genes are TRBV29-1 and TRBJ2-6; 7 nucleotides agree with TRBD1. The J segment lost 4 bases and the V segment lost 7 bases, leaving 10 bases of the junction unmatched. The germline V gene has CDR1 SQVTM and CDR2 ANQGSEA. The CDR3 totals 15 residues. The DNA of the CDR3 is TGCAGCGCCAACCTCGACAGGGCCGGGGCCAACGTCCTGACTTTC. This gives the protein CSANLDRAGANVLTF. The full variable domain, in which reference TRBV29-1 and TRBJ2-6 provide the parts outside the CDR3, is SAVISQKPSRDICQRGTSLTIQCQVDSQVTMMFWYRQQPGQSLTLIATANQGSEATYESGFVIDKFPISRPNLTFSTLTVSNMSPEDSSIYLCSANLDRAGANVLTFGAGSRLTVL.

The V call is TRBV7-7, the J call TRBJ2-2, with TRBD2 as a possible D gene (5 bases). With 5 bases removed from V and 0 bases from J, the gap between germline ends came to 10 bases. The CDR3 loop spans 15 amino acids. CDR1 is SSHAT, CDR2 FNYEAQ, per germline (reference sequence). CDR3 DNA sequence: TGTGCCAGCAGCGCGGCCGGGGCGAACACCGGGGAGCTGTTTTTT. This encodes CASSAAGANTGELFF.